The 5 T cell receptor beta chains below all came from one sample that was sequenced in a study of OX40 agonist ivuxolimab in advanced cancers. Libraries were made using the immunoSEQ multiplex PCR assay. Drawn from immuneACCESS, this table holds only the in-frame rearrangements with V and J called that TCRdb kept. Clones are partly lost; checked studies trace under half to an unresolved V gene and leave the rest unexplained. The sample contains 29,000 or so clones, 80% to 95% of them found a single time. The ten largest clonotypes hold about 9.4% of the sample. The sequences come from CD4+ or CD8+ T cells sorted from blood, collected in a trial of the OX40 agonist ivuxolimab. Receptors originate from an adult with an advanced solid tumor such as melanoma, head and neck, liver or kidney cancer.

The genes are TRBV6-9 and TRBJ2-3; weak D call: TRBD1 (6 bases). The CDR3 length is 15 residues. V was shortened by 5 bases and J by 3 bases, with 15 bases between the two germline ends. Germline V lookup: CDR1 MNHGY, CDR2 SVAAGI. The CDR3 DNA follows: TGTGCCAGCAGTGAAGAACAGGGTGGGACAGATACGCAGTATTTT. It encodes CASSEEQGGTDTQYF.

V usage is TRBV4-1 and J usage is TRBJ2-2, with 9 bases aligning to TRBD2. CDR1 MGHRA and CDR2 YSYEKL come from the germline V gene. Unmatched junction bases numbered 7, after V lost 1 base and J lost 4 bases. The length of the CDR3 is 17 residues. CDR3 in DNA: TGCGCCAGCAGCCAAGGTCGGGGACTAGCCTCCACCGGGGAGCTGTTTTTT. Protein sequence: CASSQGRGLASTGELFF.

The V and J genes are TRBV18 and TRBJ2-1; a weak D match, TRBD2 (5 bases). The CDR3 sequence is 13 residues long. V dropped 6 bases and J dropped 3 bases, with 9 bases sitting between them. Germline-derived CDR1 and CDR2 are KGHSH and LQKENI. DNA for the CDR3: TGTGCCAGCTCGCCCGGGAACTACAATGAGCAGTTCTTC. Its protein is CASSPGNYNEQFF. Variable domain in full (rest from reference TRBV18 and TRBJ2-1): NAGVMQNPRHLVRRRGQEARLRCSPMKGHSHVYWYRQLPEEGLKFMVYLQKENIIDESGMPKERFSAEFPKEGPSILRIQQVVRGDSAAYFCASSPGNYNEQFFGPGTRLTVL.

The V and J genes are TRBV7-3 and TRBJ2-3; 10 nucleotides line up with TRBD2. CDR3 length: 18 residues. Trimming removed 2 bases from V and 0 bases from J; junction bases left unmatched: 8. CDR1 and CDR2 from the germline V gene are SGHTA and FQGTGA. CDR3 region: CASSLVLAGDASTDTQYF. CDR3 DNA sequence: TGTGCCAGCAGCTTAGTTCTAGCGGGAGACGCCAGCACAGATACGCAGTATTTT.

This chain connects TRBV9 to TRBJ2-2; D is unclear. Trimming left V 0 bases short and J 2 bases short, with 14 bases between. The CDR3 length is 17 residues. CDR1 and CDR2 (germline): SGDLS, YYNGEE. The CDR3: CASSVATQAINTGELFF. CDR3 coding DNA: TGTGCCAGCAGCGTAGCTACGCAGGCGATAAACACCGGGGAGCTGTTTTTT.